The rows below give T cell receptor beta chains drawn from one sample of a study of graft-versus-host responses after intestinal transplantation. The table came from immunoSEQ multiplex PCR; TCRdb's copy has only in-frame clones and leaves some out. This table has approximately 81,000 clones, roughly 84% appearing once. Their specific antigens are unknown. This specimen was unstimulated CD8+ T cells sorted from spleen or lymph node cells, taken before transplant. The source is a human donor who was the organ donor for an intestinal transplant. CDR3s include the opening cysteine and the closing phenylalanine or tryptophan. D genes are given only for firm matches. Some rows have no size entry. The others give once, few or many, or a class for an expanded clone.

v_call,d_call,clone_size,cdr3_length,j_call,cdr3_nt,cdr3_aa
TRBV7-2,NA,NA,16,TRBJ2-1,TGTGCCAGCAGCTTCCAACCTCTGCCCCCCCACAATGAGCAGTTCTTC,CASSFQPLPPHNEQFF
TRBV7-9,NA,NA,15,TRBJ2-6,TGTGCCAGCAGCTACGGGCCCTCTGGGGCCAACGTCCTGACTTTC,CASSYGPSGANVLTF
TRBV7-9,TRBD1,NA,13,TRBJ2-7,TGTGCCAGCAGCGCCTGGGACAGCTACGAGCAGTACTTC,CASSAWDSYEQYF
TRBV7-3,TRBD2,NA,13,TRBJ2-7,TGTGCCAGTGCTACCGACGCGGGAGGCGCGCAGTACTTC,CASATDAGGAQYF
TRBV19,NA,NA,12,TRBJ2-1,TGTGCCAGTAGTCTTGCAAACAATGAGCAGTTCTTC,CASSLANNEQFF
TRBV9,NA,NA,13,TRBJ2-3,TGTGCCAGCCAAGCAAGGGGCACAGATACGCAGTATTTT,CASQARGTDTQYF
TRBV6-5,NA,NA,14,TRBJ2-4,TGTGCCAGCTCCCCGGGTCTAGCCAAAAACATTCAGTACTTC,CASSPGLAKNIQYF
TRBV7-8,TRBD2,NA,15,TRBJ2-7,TGTGCCAGCAGCCGTGGACTAGCGGGGGACTACGAGCAGTACTTC,CASSRGLAGDYEQYF
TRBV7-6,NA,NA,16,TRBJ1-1,TGTGCCAGCAGCTTTCTTCTATCGGGGCAGGACACTGAAGCTTTCTTT,CASSFLLSGQDTEAFF
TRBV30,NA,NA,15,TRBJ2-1,TGTGCCTGGAGTGTCCGGCAGGGGTACTACAATGAGCAGTTCTTC,CAWSVRQGYYNEQFF
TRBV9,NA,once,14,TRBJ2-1,TGTGCCAGCAGCGCTACGGGGGGCTTCAATGAGCAGTTCTTC,CASSATGGFNEQFF
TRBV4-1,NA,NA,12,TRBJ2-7,TGCGCCAGCAGCCAAGATAATTCCGAGCAGTACTTC,CASSQDNSEQYF
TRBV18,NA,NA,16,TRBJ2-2,TGTGCCAGCTCACCACAAGGGTCATTGGGCGCCGGGGAGCTGTTTTTT,CASSPQGSLGAGELFF
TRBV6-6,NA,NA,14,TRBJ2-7,TGTGCCAGCAGTTACGGGACGGAGAGCTACGAGCAGTACTTC,CASSYGTESYEQYF
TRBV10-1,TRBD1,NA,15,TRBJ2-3,TGCGCCAGCAGTGAGGAGACAGGGCTATTAGATACGCAGTATTTT,CASSEETGLLDTQYF
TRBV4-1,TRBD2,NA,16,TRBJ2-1,TGCGCCAGCAGCCAAGATAGCGGGGGCTTCTACAATGAGCAGTTCTTC,CASSQDSGGFYNEQFF
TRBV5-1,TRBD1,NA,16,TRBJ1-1,TGCGCCAGCAGCACTAAATACAGGGGACGGAACACTGAAGCTTTCTTT,CASSTKYRGRNTEAFF
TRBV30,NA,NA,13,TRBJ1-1,TGTGCCTGGAGTCTCGACTCGAACACTGAAGCTTTCTTT,CAWSLDSNTEAFF
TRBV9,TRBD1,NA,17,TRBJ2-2,TGTGCCAGCAGCGATACCCCGGGACAGGGAGTGTCCGGGGAGCTGTTTTTT,CASSDTPGQGVSGELFF
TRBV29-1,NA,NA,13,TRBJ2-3,TGCAGCGTTGCGGGAGTTAGCACAGATACGCAGTATTTT,CSVAGVSTDTQYF
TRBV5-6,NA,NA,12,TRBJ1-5,TGTGCCAGCAGCGCAACTAATCAGCCCCAGCATTTT,CASSATNQPQHF
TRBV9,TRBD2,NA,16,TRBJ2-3,TGTGCCAGCAGCGTAGGTTCTAGCGGGGGCCGAGATACGCAGTATTTT,CASSVGSSGGRDTQYF